The 30 T cell receptor beta chains presented below share a single source sample, sequenced in a study of blood T cell repertoires in COVID-19. Clones were sequenced by immunoSEQ multiplex PCR, and TCRdb holds only the in-frame ones, with some missing. Among approximately 230,000 clones listed, 86% were seen once. Sequenced: peripheral blood. These receptors came from a man aged 25-45 years who had recovered from COVID-19.

The CDR3 coding sequence is TGCGCCAGCAGCCAAGATGCGGGGGATACTGAAGCTTTCTTT. Translation: CASSQDAGDTEAFF. The genes are TRBV4-1 and TRBJ1-1; TRBD1 is a possible D gene (5 bases). The CDR3 runs 14 residues. V gave up 0 bases and J gave up 5 bases, with 10 bases separating them. The germline V gene has CDR1 MGHRA and CDR2 YSYEKL.

The chain combines TRBV11-2 with TRBJ1-4; the D gene is possibly TRBD1 (5 bases). Deletions cut 0 bases from V and 7 bases from J, with 9 bases between. The CDR3 runs 14 residues. Germline V gene lookup returns CDR1 SGHAT and CDR2 FQNNGV. CDR3 residues: CASSLDLQGEKLFF. The CDR3 bases are TGTGCCAGCAGCTTAGATCTGCAGGGTGAAAAACTGTTTTTT.

The chain is built from TRBV25-1 and TRBJ2-3; D not resolved. The V end lost 2 bases, the J end lost 6 bases, and 9 bases lay between the germline ends. The CDR3 length is 13 residues. The germline V gene encodes CDR1 MGHDK and CDR2 SYGVNS. The CDR3 sequence: CASSETVWDTQYF. For the CDR3, the DNA is TGTGCCAGCAGTGAAACAGTTTGGGATACGCAGTATTTT. Combining the CDR3 with reference TRBV25-1 and TRBJ2-3 gives the whole variable domain EADIYQTPRYLVIGTGKKITLECSQTMGHDKMYWYQQDPGMELHLIHYSYGVNSTEKGDLSSESTVSRIRTEHFPLTLESARPSHTSQYLCASSETVWDTQYFGPGTRLTVL.

The J gene is TRBJ2-7, the V gene TRBV3-1 (or the pseudogene TRBV3-2); TRBD1 matches 7 bases. Germline V gives CDR1 LGHDT, CDR2 YNNKEL (reference sequence). The junction had 12 bases not matched to a gene; V was cut back by 2 bases and J by 5 bases. This CDR3 comprises 16 residues. The CDR3 nucleotides are TGTGCCAGCAGCCAACCTCCGGGACAGATTTTTCACGAGCAGTACTTC. It specifies CASSQPPGQIFHEQYF.

The chain employs TRBV7-2 and TRBJ2-5; 10 nucleotides match TRBD1. This CDR3 comprises 15 residues. Germline loops: CDR1 SGHTA, CDR2 FQGNSA. The trim removed 4 bases at V and 5 bases at J, leaving 7 bases unmatched. The chain's CDR3 is CASSYSGTGAETQYF. CDR3 nucleotide sequence: TGTGCCAGCAGCTATAGTGGGACAGGGGCGGAGACCCAGTACTTC.

This clone was counted between two and nine times. The chain carries TRBV2 and TRBJ2-3; 11 bases are a match to TRBD2. The trim removed 7 bases at V and 3 bases at J, leaving 12 bases unmatched. There are 17 residues in the CDR3. From germline, CDR1 is SNHLY and CDR2 FYNNEI. The CDR3 is CASTLLAGASFTDTQYF. CDR3 in DNA: TGTGCCAGCACTTTACTAGCGGGGGCCTCCTTTACAGATACGCAGTATTTT.

The genes are TRBV2 and TRBJ2-1, with D unclear. Trimming left V 4 bases short and J 4 bases short, with 5 bases between. Germline CDR1 SNHLY, CDR2 FYNNEI. This CDR3 region has 12 residues. This chain's CDR3 is CASSAQYNEQFF. CDR3 bases: TGTGCCAGCAGTGCCCAGTACAATGAGCAGTTCTTC.

In DNA, the CDR3 is TGTGCCACAAATCCACAGGTTTTGGGTAATGAAAAACTGTTTTTT. Encoded protein: CATNPQVLGNEKLFF. This chain connects TRBV24-1 to TRBJ1-4, with D perhaps TRBD1 (5 bases). Germline V gene lookup returns CDR1 KGHDR and CDR2 SFDVKD. The CDR3 contains 15 residues. Trimming pared 10 bases from V and 4 bases from J, leaving 18 bases between.

The DNA of the CDR3 is TGTGCCAGCTCACCGACAGGGGGAAGTGAAAAACTGTTTTTT. Translating it yields CASSPTGGSEKLFF. The V call is TRBV18, the J call TRBJ1-4; 9 nucleotides align to TRBD1. The V gene end was trimmed by 3 bases and the J gene end by 7 bases; junction bases not matched to a gene: 3. Looked up from germline, CDR1 is KGHSH and CDR2 is LQKENI. The CDR3 covers 14 residues.

V and J are TRBV4-3 and TRBJ1-2; 9 bases are shared with TRBD1. The V gene's germline CDR1 is LGHNA and CDR2 YSLEER. The CDR3 is 15 amino acids. Losses at the gene ends were 2 bases for V and 8 bases for J; bases not matched to a gene: 9. DNA of the CDR3: TGCGCCAGCAGCCAAACCGGAGGACAGGGGACAGGCTACACCTTC. This translates into CASSQTGGQGTGYTF.

The chain couples TRBV20-1 to TRBJ2-3, with 8 bases that match TRBD2. Trimming cost V 3 bases and J 5 bases; bases outside gene matches: 10. The germline V gene has CDR1 DFQATT and CDR2 SNEGSKA (reference sequence). CDR3 length equals 15 residues. The CDR3 sequence: CSASNAGGGGDTQYF. The CDR3 nucleotides read TGCAGTGCTAGTAACGCGGGGGGCGGTGGAGATACGCAGTATTTT.

The sample holds one count of this clone. The chain uses TRBV19 and TRBJ1-1; 8 bases match TRBD1. Germline V gene sequence: CDR1 LNHDA, CDR2 SQIVND (reference sequence). The CDR3 length is 12 residues. The junction had 3 bases not matched to a gene; V was cut back by 5 bases and J by 7 bases. The CDR3 here is CASSEQGVEAFF. CDR3 bases: TGTGCCAGTAGTGAACAGGGGGTTGAAGCTTTCTTT.

This clone was detected only once. The V and J genes are TRBV18 and TRBJ1-4, with D perhaps matching TRBD1 (5 bases). The V end lost 4 bases, the J end lost 8 bases, and 14 bases lay between the germline ends. The CDR3 sequence is 14 residues long. Germline-derived CDR1 and CDR2 are KGHSH and LQKENI. CDR3 sequence reads: CASSQGMNKEKLFF. In DNA, the CDR3 is TGTGCCAGCTCACAGGGGATGAATAAGGAAAAACTGTTTTTT.

The gene calls are TRBV3-1 (or the pseudogene TRBV3-2) and TRBJ2-3; D perhaps matches TRBD1 (6 bases). Germline loops: CDR1 LGHDT, CDR2 YNNKEL (reference sequence). V was trimmed by 1 base and J by 9 bases, leaving 14 bases between them. CDR3 length: 14 residues. CDR3 DNA: TGTGCCAGCAGCCAAGTACCCCAAGGGACAACGCAGTATTTT. Amino acid sequence: CASSQVPQGTTQYF.

This chain connects TRBV6-5 to TRBJ2-2; no clear D. Germline assignment: CDR1 MNHEY and CDR2 SVGAGI. The CDR3 runs 13 residues. With 8 bases removed from V and 0 bases from J, the gap between germline ends came to 7 bases. The chain's CDR3 is CASLAANTGELFF. The CDR3 nucleotides read TGTGCCAGCCTGGCGGCGAACACCGGGGAGCTGTTTTTT.

The chain employs TRBV3-1 (or the pseudogene TRBV3-2) and TRBJ2-5; 13 nucleotides align to TRBD2. The germline CDR1 and CDR2 sequences are LGHDT and YNNKEL (reference sequence). Trimming removed 3 bases from V and 5 bases from J; junction bases left unmatched: 9. CDR3 length equals 17 residues. CDR3 residues: CASSHITTSGGVETQYF. The CDR3 DNA sequence: TGTGCCAGCAGCCATATCACCACTAGCGGGGGGGTCGAGACCCAGTACTTC.

V gene TRBV29-1 combines with J gene TRBJ1-3; 9 bases agree with TRBD1. This CDR3 region has 14 residues. V shed 0 bases, J shed 4 bases, and the junction held 1 base outside the gene matches. Germline values: CDR1 SQVTM, CDR2 ANQGSEA. CDR3 residues: CSVEEGQGGNTIYF. As DNA, the CDR3 is TGCAGCGTTGAAGAGGGACAGGGCGGAAACACCATATATTTT.

CDR3 residues: CASSSQRGGQFF. CDR3 sequence (DNA): TGTGCCAGCAGTTCCCAGCGGGGGGGCCAGTTCTTC. This rearrangement joins TRBV2 to TRBJ2-1; TRBD2 matches at 10 bases. The germline CDR1 and CDR2 sequences are SNHLY and FYNNEI. V gave up 5 bases and J gave up 13 bases; unmatched junction bases: 5. This CDR3 region has 12 residues.

The rearrangement joins TRBV7-9 to TRBJ2-3; TRBD2 aligns across 9 bases. The CDR3 has 17 residues. Looked up from germline, CDR1 is SEHNR and CDR2 is FQNEAQ (reference sequence). Trimming cost V 7 bases and J 2 bases; bases outside gene matches: 13. The CDR3: CASNPPRGLALTDTQYF. For the CDR3, the DNA is TGTGCCAGCAACCCTCCACGGGGACTAGCCCTCACAGATACGCAGTATTTT.

The chain couples TRBV4-2 to TRBJ2-3; D gene ambiguous. This CDR3 is 12 amino acids long. The germline V gene has CDR1 LGHNA and CDR2 YNFKEQ. Trimming took off 0 bases at V and 9 bases at J, with 7 bases between the two ends. CDR3 amino acids: CASSQEEMTQYF. As DNA, the CDR3 is TGTGCCAGCAGCCAAGAAGAGATGACGCAGTATTTT.

The chain uses TRBV19 and TRBJ1-5; D gene uncertain. The V and J ends lost 1 base and 0 bases respectively, with 16 bases between them. This CDR3 region has 18 residues. Germline CDR1 and CDR2: LNHDA and SQIVND (reference sequence). The CDR3 bases are TGTGCCAGTAGTATAGCGGGAGGTTTTCCGATTAGCAATCAGCCCCAGCATTTT. Encoded protein: CASSIAGGFPISNQPQHF.

The table lists this clone with many counts. The genes are TRBV6-4 and TRBJ1-2, with D hard to call. The germline gives CDR1 MRHNA, CDR2 SNTAGT. The ends were cut back, 5 bases at V and 4 bases at J, with 14 bases in the middle. The CDR3 is 14 residues long. CDR3 sequence reads: CASSQTDSSYGYTF. The CDR3 DNA sequence: TGTGCCAGCAGTCAGACTGATTCGAGCTATGGCTACACCTTC.

The chain is built from TRBV30 and TRBJ1-5, with a possible D match to TRBD1 (5 bases). Trimming took off 1 base at V and 3 bases at J, with 10 bases between the two ends. Germline-derived CDR1 and CDR2 are GTSNPN and SVGIG (reference sequence). This CDR3 has 14 amino acids. CDR3 DNA sequence: TGTGCCTGGAGTGGCCCAGGGCCCAATCAGCCCCAGCATTTT. Residues: CAWSGPGPNQPQHF.

The chain combines TRBV4-1 with TRBJ2-7; D may be TRBD2 (6 bases). V was cut by 0 bases and J by 1 base, with 10 bases left in between. CDR1 and CDR2 from the germline V gene are MGHRA and YSYEKL. The CDR3 has 15 residues. CDR3 region: CASSQEGLRSYEQYF. The CDR3 DNA sequence: TGCGCCAGCAGCCAAGAGGGACTGAGATCCTACGAGCAGTACTTC.

The chain has TRBV6-5 and TRBJ1-1, with D possibly matching TRBD1 (6 bases). The CDR3 is 15 amino acids. The ends were cut back, 2 bases at V and 1 base at J, with 11 bases in the middle. CDR1 is MNHEY and CDR2 is SVGAGI in the germline V gene. CDR3 sequence: CASSYGGNANTEAFF. Written as DNA, the CDR3 is TGTGCCAGCAGTTACGGGGGCAATGCGAACACTGAAGCTTTCTTT.

The V and J genes are TRBV20-1 and TRBJ1-2; D ambiguous. Per germline, CDR1 DFQATT and CDR2 SNEGSKA (reference sequence). The CDR3 runs 11 residues. The CDR3 DNA reads TGCACTCATAAACAGCTCTATGGCTACACCTTC. Translated, it gives CTHKQLYGYTF.

This clone was found once. This sequence joins TRBV6-5 and TRBJ1-2; D may be TRBD1 (6 bases). V lost 2 bases, J lost 8 bases, and 9 bases lay in between. There are 12 residues in the CDR3. Germline V gives CDR1 MNHEY, CDR2 SVGAGI. The CDR3 DNA reads TGTGCCAGCAGTTACGAGGGGGAGGGCTACACCTTC. Protein: CASSYEGEGYTF.

The chain carries TRBV15 and TRBJ1-1; D call uncertain. The CDR3 is 17 amino acids. Trimming left V 0 bases short and J 1 base short, with 15 bases between. Germline CDR1 and CDR2: LNHNV and YYDKDF (reference sequence). In DNA, the CDR3 is TGTGCCACCAGCAGAGATTCCCGGGATTATCGGAACACTGAAGCTTTCTTT. This gives the protein CATSRDSRDYRNTEAFF.

This chain connects TRBV5-1 to TRBJ2-7; TRBD2 agrees at 7 bases. The germline V gene has CDR1 SGHRS and CDR2 YFSETQ. CDR3 size: 14 residues. The V and J ends lost 0 bases and 3 bases, in that order; junction bases with no gene match: 3. The CDR3 DNA sequence: TGCGCCAGCAGCTTGGTAACGGGGGGCTACGAGCAGTACTTC. Encoded protein: CASSLVTGGYEQYF.

The chain employs TRBV6-1 and TRBJ2-3, with TRBD2 matching 8 bases. J was trimmed by 3 bases and V by 3 bases; bases with no gene match: 8. Looked up from germline, CDR1 is MNHNS and CDR2 is SASEGT. The CDR3 loop spans 16 amino acids. The CDR3: CASSDRGGGWTDTQYF. The DNA for the CDR3 is TGTGCCAGCAGTGACCGGGGCGGGGGGTGGACAGATACGCAGTATTTT.